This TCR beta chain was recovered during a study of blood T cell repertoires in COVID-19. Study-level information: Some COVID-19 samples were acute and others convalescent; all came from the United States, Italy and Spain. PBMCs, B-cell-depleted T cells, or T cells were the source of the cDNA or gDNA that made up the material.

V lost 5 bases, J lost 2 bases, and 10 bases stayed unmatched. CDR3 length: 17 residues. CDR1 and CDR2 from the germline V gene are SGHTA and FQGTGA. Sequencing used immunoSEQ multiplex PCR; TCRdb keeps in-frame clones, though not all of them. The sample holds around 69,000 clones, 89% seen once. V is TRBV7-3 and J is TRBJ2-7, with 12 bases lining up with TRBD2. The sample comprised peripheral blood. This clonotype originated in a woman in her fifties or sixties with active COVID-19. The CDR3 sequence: CASSPGLAGHQTYEQYF. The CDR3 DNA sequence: TGTGCCAGCAGCCCCGGACTAGCGGGGCATCAAACCTACGAGCAGTACTTC.